Each of the 16 T cell receptor beta chains below was sequenced from the same sample in a study of shared clonotypes between healthy human individuals. Assay used: immunoSEQ multiplex PCR; TCRdb lists only in-frame clones, some missing. Of a few million clones listed, around 90% are singletons. Sequencing was carried out using naive CD4+ T cells sorted from blood. The subset is: CD45RA+ positively selected. These receptors originate from a man in his late teens or twenties in good health.

In DNA form, the CDR3 reads TGTGCCAGCAGCACCGCCGGGACAGGGGGTCCCCAAACCTCTGGGGCCAACGTCCTGACTTTC. Translated: CASSTAGTGGPQTSGANVLTF. The V gene is TRBV9, the J gene TRBJ2-6, with 11 bases matching TRBD1. From germline, CDR1 is SGDLS and CDR2 YYNGEE. This CDR3 is 21 amino acids long. V was pared by 4 bases and J by 0 bases, with 15 bases of the junction left unmatched.

The J gene is TRBJ1-1, the V gene TRBV19; TRBD1 matches at 7 bases. The CDR3 length is 15 residues. Losses at the gene ends were 4 bases for V and 5 bases for J; bases not matched to a gene: 10. Germline CDR1 reads LNHDA; CDR2 reads SQIVND (reference sequence). Here the CDR3 reads CASSTWTGIETEAFF. The CDR3, as DNA: TGTGCCAGTAGTACCTGGACAGGTATTGAGACTGAAGCTTTCTTT.

J is TRBJ2-3 and V is TRBV5-1; D not certain. Per the germline V gene, CDR1 is SGHRS and CDR2 is YFSETQ. This CDR3 is 14 amino acids long. The ends were cut back, 3 bases at V and 0 bases at J, with 8 bases in the middle. The CDR3 loop is CASSSFISTDTQYF. The DNA for the CDR3 is TGCGCCAGCAGCTCCTTTATTAGCACAGATACGCAGTATTTT. The whole variable domain, filled in from reference TRBV5-1 and TRBJ2-3, reads KAGVTQTPRYLIKTRGQQVTLSCSPISGHRSVSWYQQTPGQGLQFLFEYFSETQRNKGNFPGRFSGRQFSNSRSEMNVSTLELGDSALYLCASSSFISTDTQYFGPGTRLTVL.

Of note for this clone: The same CDR3 can be traced to other DNA sequences in this sample. The chain is built from TRBV28 and TRBJ1-5; D remains unclear. The CDR3 consists of 13 residues. Germline values: CDR1 MDHEN, CDR2 SYDVKM. Trimming pared 8 bases from V and 4 bases from J, leaving 12 bases between. This CDR3 is CASSSGANQPQHF. CDR3 nucleotide sequence: TGTGCCAGCTCTTCGGGAGCGAATCAGCCCCAGCATTTT.

This clone was recorded once. The chain carries TRBV4-1 and TRBJ1-1; 12 bases map to TRBD1. This CDR3 region has 16 residues. Trimming took 0 bases from V and 10 from J; bases not matched to a gene: 9. Germline values: CDR1 MGHRA, CDR2 YSYEKL. CDR3 in amino acids: CASSQDPGQGAQLAFF. CDR3 in DNA: TGCGCCAGCAGCCAAGATCCGGGACAGGGGGCCCAGCTAGCTTTCTTT.

The J gene is TRBJ2-1, the V gene TRBV4-3; no definite D call. The CDR3 is made up of 14 amino acids. The germline V and J ends were trimmed by 3 bases and 6 bases, with 12 bases remaining between them. CDR1 LGHNA and CDR2 YSLEER come from the germline V gene. The CDR3 here is CASSHKGISNEQFF. The DNA for the CDR3 is TGCGCCAGCAGCCATAAAGGGATTAGCAATGAGCAGTTCTTC.

V gene TRBV10-1 combines with J gene TRBJ2-1; D is undetermined. This CDR3 contains 17 residues. V shed 0 bases and J shed 1 base, with 13 bases lying between them. Germline V lookup: CDR1 WNHNN, CDR2 SYGVQD (reference sequence). The CDR3, as DNA: TGCGCCAGCAGTGAGTCGACTCAGCGACCGTCCTACAATGAGCAGTTCTTC. Encoded protein: CASSESTQRPSYNEQFF.

Remarks on this clone: Distinct nucleotide sequences in the sample also encode this CDR3. The J gene is TRBJ2-5, the V gene TRBV18, with D maybe TRBD1 (6 bases). Between the trimmed V and J ends, which lost 2 bases and 0 bases, there was a span of 7 bases. Germline assignment: CDR1 KGHSH and CDR2 LQKENI. The CDR3 sequence is 14 residues long. The CDR3 loop is CASSPGQNQETQYF. CDR3 coding DNA: TGTGCCAGCTCACCAGGACAGAACCAAGAGACCCAGTACTTC.

The CDR3 sequence: CAWARGEGSPLHF. CDR3 sequence (DNA): TGTGCCTGGGCCAGGGGGGAAGGTTCACCCCTCCACTTT. The rearrangement links TRBV30 to TRBJ1-6, with 7 bases matching TRBD1. The CDR3 has 13 residues. The germline gives CDR1 GTSNPN, CDR2 SVGIG (reference sequence). V shed 5 bases and J 9 bases; nucleotides not matched to a gene: 7.

In nucleotides, the CDR3 is TGTGCCTGGAGTCGACTAGCGGGGGGCCTGACCTCCTACAATGAGCAGTTCTTC. Amino acids: CAWSRLAGGLTSYNEQFF. The chain is built from TRBV30 and TRBJ2-1; 13 nucleotides line up with TRBD2. This CDR3 comprises 18 residues. Per the germline V gene, CDR1 is GTSNPN and CDR2 is SVGIG (reference sequence). J was trimmed by 0 bases and V by 2 bases; bases with no gene match: 7.

This clone was found a few times. The chain uses TRBV30 and TRBJ2-1; D remains unclear. In germline, CDR1 is GTSNPN, CDR2 SVGIG (reference sequence). Trimming shortened V by 0 bases and J by 10 bases, and 7 bases separated the two germline ends. The CDR3 runs to 11 residues. The CDR3 DNA reads as TGTGCCTGGAGTGTACGGATGGAGCAGTTCTTC. Translating it yields CAWSVRMEQFF.

V gene TRBV5-5 combines with J gene TRBJ2-6; tentative D call: TRBD1 (5 bases). Germline CDR1 SGHKS, CDR2 YYEKEE (reference sequence). CDR3 length: 15 residues. Trimming cost V 2 bases and J 2 bases, with 8 bases left between them. CDR3 sequence: CASSLSGTGANVLTF. CDR3 nucleotide sequence: TGTGCCAGCAGCTTATCAGGGACTGGGGCCAACGTCCTGACTTTC. The full variable domain, in which reference TRBV5-5 and TRBJ2-6 provide the parts outside the CDR3, is DAGVTQSPTHLIKTRGQQVTLRCSPISGHKSVSWYQQVLGQGPQFIFQYYEKEERGRGNFPDRFSARQFPNYSSELNVNALLLGDSALYLCASSLSGTGANVLTFGAGSRLTVL.

The chain has TRBV19 and TRBJ2-3; D gene uncertain. Germline CDR1 is LNHDA and CDR2 is SQIVND (reference sequence). V was pared by 2 bases and J by 3 bases, with 15 bases between. The CDR3 contains 16 residues. CDR3 bases: TGTGCCAGTAGTATAATTTTAGGTGCACAGACAGATACGCAGTATTTT. Its translation is CASSIILGAQTDTQYF.

This rearrangement joins TRBV6-6 to TRBJ2-1; D possibly corresponds to TRBD2 (6 bases). Germline assignment: CDR1 MNHNY and CDR2 SVGAGI (reference sequence). CDR3 length: 14 amino acids. Trimming shortened V by 0 bases and J by 6 bases, and 9 bases separated the two germline ends. DNA of the CDR3: TGTGCCAGCAGTTACTCTACGACTAGCAATGAGCAGTTCTTC. Translated, it gives CASSYSTTSNEQFF.

This clone has just a few counts. The chain carries TRBV15 and TRBJ1-5; no clear D gene. Trimming removed 1 base at V and 6 bases at J, with 10 bases between. The CDR3 is made up of 14 amino acids. Germline assignment: CDR1 LNHNV and CDR2 YYDKDF (reference sequence). The chain's CDR3 is CATSRGGVPQPQHF. In DNA, the CDR3 is TGTGCCACCAGCAGAGGCGGCGTACCTCAGCCCCAGCATTTT.

CDR3 in DNA: TGTGCCAGCAGCTTAGATCGGACTGCGGGGGAAAAACTGTTTTTT. It yields the protein CASSLDRTAGEKLFF. The genes are TRBV7-9 and TRBJ1-4; no clear D gene. Germline-derived CDR1 and CDR2 are SEHNR and FQNEAQ (reference sequence). The CDR3 is 15 residues long. V was cut by 1 base and J by 8 bases, with 14 bases left in between.